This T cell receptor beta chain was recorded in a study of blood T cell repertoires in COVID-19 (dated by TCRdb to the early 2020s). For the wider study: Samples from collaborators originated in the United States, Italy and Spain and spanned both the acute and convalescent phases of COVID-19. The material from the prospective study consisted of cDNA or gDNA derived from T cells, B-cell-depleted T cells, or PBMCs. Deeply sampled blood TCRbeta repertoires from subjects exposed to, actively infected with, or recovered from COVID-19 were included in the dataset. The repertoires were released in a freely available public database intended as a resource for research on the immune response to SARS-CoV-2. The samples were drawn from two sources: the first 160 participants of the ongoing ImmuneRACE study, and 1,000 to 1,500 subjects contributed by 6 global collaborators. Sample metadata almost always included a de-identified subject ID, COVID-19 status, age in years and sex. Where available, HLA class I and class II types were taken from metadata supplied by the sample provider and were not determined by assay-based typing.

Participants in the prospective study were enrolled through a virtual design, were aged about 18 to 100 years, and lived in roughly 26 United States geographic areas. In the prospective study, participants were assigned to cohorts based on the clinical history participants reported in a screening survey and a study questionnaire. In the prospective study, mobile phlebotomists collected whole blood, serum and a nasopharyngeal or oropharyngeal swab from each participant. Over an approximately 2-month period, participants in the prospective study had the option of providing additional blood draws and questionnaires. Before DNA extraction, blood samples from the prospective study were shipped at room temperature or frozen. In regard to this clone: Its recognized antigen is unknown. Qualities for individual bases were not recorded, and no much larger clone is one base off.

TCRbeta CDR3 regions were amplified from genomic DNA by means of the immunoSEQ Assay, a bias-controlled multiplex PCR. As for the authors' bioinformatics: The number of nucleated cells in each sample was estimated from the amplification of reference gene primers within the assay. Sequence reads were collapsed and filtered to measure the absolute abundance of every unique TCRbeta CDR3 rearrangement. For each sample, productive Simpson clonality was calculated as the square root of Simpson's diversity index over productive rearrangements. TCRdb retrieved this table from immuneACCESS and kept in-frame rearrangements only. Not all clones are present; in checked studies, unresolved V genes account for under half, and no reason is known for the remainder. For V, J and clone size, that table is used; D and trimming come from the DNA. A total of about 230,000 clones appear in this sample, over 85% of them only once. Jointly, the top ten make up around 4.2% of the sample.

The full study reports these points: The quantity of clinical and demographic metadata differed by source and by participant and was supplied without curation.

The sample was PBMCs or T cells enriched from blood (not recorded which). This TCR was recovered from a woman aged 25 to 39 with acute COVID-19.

The DNA sequence reads TGTGCCAGCAGCTCGCGACAGCCCTACGAGCAGTACTTC. Its translation is CASSSRQPYEQYF. The chain is assembled from TRBV5-8 and TRBJ2-7; a tentative D call is TRBD1 (5 bases match). The V and J ends are trimmed by 3 bases and 2 bases, leaving 9 bases between them. Counted from cysteine to phenylalanine, this CDR3 has 13 amino acids. The retained sequence is limited to the CDR3, 39 bases, with the frame set at the first base. CDR1 is given as SGHTS and CDR2 as YDEGEE, both from the germline V gene. Full variable domain (CDR3 extended with the reference TRBV5-8 and TRBJ2-7 proteins): EAGVTQSPTHLIKTRGQQATLRCSPISGHTSVYWYQQALGLGLQFLLWYDEGEERNRGNFPPRFSGRQFPNYSSELNVNALELEDSALYLCASSSRQPYEQYFGPGTRLTVT.